These 9 T cell receptor beta chains were sequenced from one sample in a study of shared clonotypes between healthy human individuals. Only in-frame clones appear in the TCRdb table, and some are missing; sequencing was by immunoSEQ multiplex PCR. The top ten hold more than 0.1% of the sample, which has some 2 million clones, around 95% seen once. The sample taken for sequencing was naive CD4+ T cells sorted from blood. Subset described: CD45RA+ positively selected. The receptors originated from a man aged 18 to 30 in good health.

The gene calls are TRBV10-1 and TRBJ2-1, with 11 bases matching TRBD2. CDR1 WNHNN and CDR2 SYGVQD come from the germline V gene (reference sequence). This CDR3 has 15 amino acids. V was pared by 5 bases and J by 9 bases, with 9 bases of the junction left unmatched. The CDR3 sequence is CASSLTSGKGGEQFF. For the CDR3, the DNA is TGCGCCAGCAGTTTGACTAGCGGGAAAGGAGGTGAGCAGTTCTTC.

J is TRBJ1-1 and V is TRBV6-5; 9 nucleotides match TRBD1. The J segment lost 1 base and the V segment lost 5 bases, leaving 2 bases of the junction unmatched. The CDR3 has 14 amino acids. Germline CDR1 is MNHEY and CDR2 is SVGAGI. The CDR3 DNA follows: TGTGCCAGCAGTGGGACAGGGAAGAACACTGAAGCTTTCTTT. Amino acid sequence: CASSGTGKNTEAFF.

V usage is TRBV7-2 and J usage is TRBJ1-1; tentative D call: TRBD1 (5 bases). Germline V gives CDR1 SGHTA, CDR2 FQGNSA. The CDR3 totals 13 residues. V lost 1 base and J lost 8, with 11 bases in between. The CDR3 sequence is CASSLVPREEAFF. As DNA, the CDR3 is TGTGCCAGCAGCTTAGTTCCCAGGGAGGAAGCTTTCTTT.

This chain uses TRBV9 with TRBJ2-1, with D perhaps matching TRBD2 (6 bases). This CDR3 has 13 residues. V lost 3 bases to trimming and J lost 13 bases, with 17 bases between them. Looked up from germline, CDR1 is SGDLS and CDR2 is YYNGEE. The CDR3 region has the DNA TGTGCCAGCAGCGCCGTACCAGCGGGCGACCAGTTCTTC. Translated: CASSAVPAGDQFF.

The rearrangement uses TRBV2 and TRBJ2-1; 7 positions agree with TRBD1. The CDR3 sequence is 13 residues long. V lost 6 bases and J lost 9; bases outside the gene matches: 8. In germline, CDR1 is SNHLY, CDR2 FYNNEI. CDR3 sequence reads: CASSADRVSEQFF. CDR3 in DNA: TGTGCCAGCAGCGCAGACAGGGTATCTGAGCAGTTCTTC.

The CDR3 coding sequence is TGTGCCAGCTCACAACGAATGAATGGAGGCTACACCTTC. This sequence encodes CASSQRMNGGYTF. The chain is built from TRBV18 and TRBJ1-2; D ambiguous. The V gene lost 4 bases and the J gene lost 8 bases, with 14 bases spanning the gap. This CDR3 spans 13 amino acids. Germline V gene sequence: CDR1 KGHSH, CDR2 LQKENI. Combining the CDR3 with reference TRBV18 and TRBJ1-2 gives the whole variable domain NAGVMQNPRHLVRRRGQEARLRCSPMKGHSHVYWYRQLPEEGLKFMVYLQKENIIDESGMPKERFSAEFPKEGPSILRIQQVVRGDSAAYFCASSQRMNGGYTFGSGTRLTVV.

This sequence joins TRBV7-9 and TRBJ2-1; 9 nucleotides match TRBD1. J gave up 4 bases and V 0 bases, and 7 bases lay outside the gene matches. CDR1 is SEHNR, CDR2 FQNEAQ, per germline (reference sequence). This CDR3 region has 17 residues. The CDR3 spells CASSLAYRDRAYNEQFF. CDR3 nucleotide sequence: TGTGCCAGCAGCTTAGCGTACAGGGACAGGGCGTACAATGAGCAGTTCTTC.

V and J are TRBV2 and TRBJ2-2; 9 nucleotides align to TRBD1. Losses at the gene ends were 4 bases for V and 6 bases for J; bases not matched to a gene: 9. Per germline, CDR1 SNHLY and CDR2 FYNNEI. The CDR3 covers 16 residues. CDR3 sequence (DNA): TGTGCCAGCAGTGCTAAAACAGGGGGCTTCGCCGGGGAGCTGTTTTTT. It translates to CASSAKTGGFAGELFF.

The chain joins TRBV5-1 to TRBJ1-3; perhaps TRBD1 as D (5 bases). Trimming removed 4 bases at V and 0 bases at J, with 14 bases between. The CDR3 is 16 amino acids. Looked up from germline, CDR1 is SGHRS and CDR2 is YFSETQ. This CDR3 is CASSPAGASSGNTIYF. The DNA for the CDR3 is TGCGCCAGCAGCCCGGCCGGGGCGAGCTCTGGAAACACCATATATTTT.